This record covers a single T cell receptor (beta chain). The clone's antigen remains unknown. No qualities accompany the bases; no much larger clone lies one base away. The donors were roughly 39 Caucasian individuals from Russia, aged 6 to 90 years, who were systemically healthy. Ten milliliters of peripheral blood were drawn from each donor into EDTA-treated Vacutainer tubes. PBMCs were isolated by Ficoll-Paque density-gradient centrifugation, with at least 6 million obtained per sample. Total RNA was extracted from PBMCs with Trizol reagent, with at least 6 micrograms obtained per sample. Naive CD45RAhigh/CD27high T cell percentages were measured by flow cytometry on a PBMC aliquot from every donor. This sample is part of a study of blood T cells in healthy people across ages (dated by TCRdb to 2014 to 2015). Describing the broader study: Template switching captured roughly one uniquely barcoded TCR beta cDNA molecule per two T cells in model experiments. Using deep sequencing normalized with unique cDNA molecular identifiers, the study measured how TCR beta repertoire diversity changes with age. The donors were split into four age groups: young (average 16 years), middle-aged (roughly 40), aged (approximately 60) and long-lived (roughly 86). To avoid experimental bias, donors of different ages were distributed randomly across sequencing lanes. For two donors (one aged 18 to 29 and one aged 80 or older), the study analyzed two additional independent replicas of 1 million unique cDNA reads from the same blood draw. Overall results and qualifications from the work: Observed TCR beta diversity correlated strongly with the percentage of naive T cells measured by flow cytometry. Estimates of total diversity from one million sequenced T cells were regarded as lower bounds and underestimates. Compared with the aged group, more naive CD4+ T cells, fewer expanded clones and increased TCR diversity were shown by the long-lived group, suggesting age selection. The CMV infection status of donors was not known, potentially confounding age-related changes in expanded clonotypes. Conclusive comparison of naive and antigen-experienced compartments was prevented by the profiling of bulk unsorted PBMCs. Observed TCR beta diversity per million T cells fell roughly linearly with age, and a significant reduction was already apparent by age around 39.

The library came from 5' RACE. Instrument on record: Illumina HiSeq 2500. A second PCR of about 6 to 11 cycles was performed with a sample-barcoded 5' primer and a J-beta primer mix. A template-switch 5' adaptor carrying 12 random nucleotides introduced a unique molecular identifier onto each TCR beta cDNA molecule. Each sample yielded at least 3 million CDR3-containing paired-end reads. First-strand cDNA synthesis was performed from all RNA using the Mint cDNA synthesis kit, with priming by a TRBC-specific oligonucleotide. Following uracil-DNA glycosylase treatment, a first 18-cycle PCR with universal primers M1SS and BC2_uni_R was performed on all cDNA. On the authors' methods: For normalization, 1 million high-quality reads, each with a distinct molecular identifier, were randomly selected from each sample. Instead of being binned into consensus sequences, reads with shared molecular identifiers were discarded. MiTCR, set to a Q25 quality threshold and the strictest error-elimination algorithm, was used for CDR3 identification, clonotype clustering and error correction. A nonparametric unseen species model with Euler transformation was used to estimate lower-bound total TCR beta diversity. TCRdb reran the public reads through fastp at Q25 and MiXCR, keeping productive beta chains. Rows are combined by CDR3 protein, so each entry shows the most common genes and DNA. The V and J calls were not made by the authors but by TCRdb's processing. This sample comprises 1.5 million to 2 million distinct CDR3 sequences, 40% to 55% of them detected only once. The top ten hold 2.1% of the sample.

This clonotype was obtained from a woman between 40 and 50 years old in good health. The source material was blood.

DNA sequence: TGCGCCAGCAGCCAAGTGGACGGGAATTCACCCCTCCACTTT. Translated, it reads CASSQVDGNSPLHF. Here the chain combines TRBV4-3 and TRBJ1-6; the D gene remains uncertain. Its CDR3 holds 14 amino acids, cysteine through phenylalanine. Only the CDR3 DNA is retained, 42 bases long and in frame from the first base. The CDR1 and CDR2 encoded by the germline V gene are LGHNA and YSLEER. Trimming removed 1 base from V and 7 bases from J, leaving 8 bases between the germline ends.